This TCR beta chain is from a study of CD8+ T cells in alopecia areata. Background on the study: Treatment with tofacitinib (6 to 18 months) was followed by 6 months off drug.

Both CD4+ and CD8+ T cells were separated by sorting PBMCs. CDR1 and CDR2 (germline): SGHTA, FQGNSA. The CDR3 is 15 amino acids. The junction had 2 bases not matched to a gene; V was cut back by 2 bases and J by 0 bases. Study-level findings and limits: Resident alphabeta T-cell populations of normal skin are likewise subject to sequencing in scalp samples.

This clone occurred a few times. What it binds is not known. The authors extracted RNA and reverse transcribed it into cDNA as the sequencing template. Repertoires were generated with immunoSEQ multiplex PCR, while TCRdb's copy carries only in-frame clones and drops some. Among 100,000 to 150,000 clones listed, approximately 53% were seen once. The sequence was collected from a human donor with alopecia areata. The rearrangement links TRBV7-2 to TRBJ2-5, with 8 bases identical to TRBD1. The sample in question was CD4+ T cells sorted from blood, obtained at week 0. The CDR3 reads CASSLQGANQETQYF. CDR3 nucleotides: TGTGCCAGCAGCTTACAGGGGGCTAACCAAGAGACCCAGTACTTC.